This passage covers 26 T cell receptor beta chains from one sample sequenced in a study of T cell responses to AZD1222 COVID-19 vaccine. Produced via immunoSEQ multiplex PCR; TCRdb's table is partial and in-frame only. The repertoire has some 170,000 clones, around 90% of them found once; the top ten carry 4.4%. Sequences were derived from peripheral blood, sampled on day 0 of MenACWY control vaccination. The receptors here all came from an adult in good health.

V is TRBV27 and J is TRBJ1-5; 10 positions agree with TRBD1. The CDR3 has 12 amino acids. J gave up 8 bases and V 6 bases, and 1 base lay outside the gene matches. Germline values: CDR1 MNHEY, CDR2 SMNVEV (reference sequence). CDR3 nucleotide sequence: TGTGCCAGCAGGGGGACAGGGGAGCCCCAGCATTTT. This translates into CASRGTGEPQHF.

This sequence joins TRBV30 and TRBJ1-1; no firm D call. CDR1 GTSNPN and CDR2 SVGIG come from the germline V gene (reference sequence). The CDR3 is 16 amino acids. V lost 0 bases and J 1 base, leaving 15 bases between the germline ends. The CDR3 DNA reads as TGTGCCTGGAGTGTAAGAGTTCAACGCCCGAACACTGAAGCTTTCTTT. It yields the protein CAWSVRVQRPNTEAFF.

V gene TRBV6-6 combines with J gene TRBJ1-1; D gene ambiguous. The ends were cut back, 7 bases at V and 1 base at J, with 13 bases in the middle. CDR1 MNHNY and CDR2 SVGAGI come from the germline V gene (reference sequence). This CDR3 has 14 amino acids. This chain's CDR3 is CASTISGGNTEAFF. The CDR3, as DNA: TGTGCCAGCACTATATCGGGAGGGAACACTGAAGCTTTCTTT.

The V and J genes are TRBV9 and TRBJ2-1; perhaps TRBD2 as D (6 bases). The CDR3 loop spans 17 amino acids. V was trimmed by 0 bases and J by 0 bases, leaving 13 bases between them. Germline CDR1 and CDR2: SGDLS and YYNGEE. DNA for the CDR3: TGTGCCAGCAGCGTAGGAAGCAGCGGGTACTCCTACAATGAGCAGTTCTTC. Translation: CASSVGSSGYSYNEQFF.

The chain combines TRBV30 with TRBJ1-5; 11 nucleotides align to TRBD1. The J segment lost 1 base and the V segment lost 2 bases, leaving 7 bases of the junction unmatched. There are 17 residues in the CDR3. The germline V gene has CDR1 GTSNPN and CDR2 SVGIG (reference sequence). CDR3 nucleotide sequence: TGTGCCTGGAGTCACCGGACAGGGGGCGCGAGCAATCAGCCCCAGCATTTT. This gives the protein CAWSHRTGGASNQPQHF.

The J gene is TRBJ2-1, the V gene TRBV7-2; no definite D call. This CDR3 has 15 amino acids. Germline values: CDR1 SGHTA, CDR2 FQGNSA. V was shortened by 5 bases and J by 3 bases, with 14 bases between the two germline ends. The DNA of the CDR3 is TGTGCCAGCAGCCCCCAGCGAGTCGTCTACAATGAGCAGTTCTTC. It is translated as CASSPQRVVYNEQFF.

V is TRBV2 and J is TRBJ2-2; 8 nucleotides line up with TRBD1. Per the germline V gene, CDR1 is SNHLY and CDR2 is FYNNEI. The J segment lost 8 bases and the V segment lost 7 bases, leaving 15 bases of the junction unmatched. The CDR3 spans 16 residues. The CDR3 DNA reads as TGTGCCAGCATGTCCTTAGGACAGGGCGTTCCGGGGGAGCTGTTTTTT. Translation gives CASMSLGQGVPGELFF.

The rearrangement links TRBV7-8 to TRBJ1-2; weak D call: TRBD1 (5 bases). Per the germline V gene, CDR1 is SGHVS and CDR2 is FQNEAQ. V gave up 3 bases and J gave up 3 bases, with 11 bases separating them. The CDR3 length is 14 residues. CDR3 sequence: CASSFGGEHYGYTF. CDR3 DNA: TGTGCCAGCAGCTTTGGAGGGGAGCACTATGGCTACACCTTC.

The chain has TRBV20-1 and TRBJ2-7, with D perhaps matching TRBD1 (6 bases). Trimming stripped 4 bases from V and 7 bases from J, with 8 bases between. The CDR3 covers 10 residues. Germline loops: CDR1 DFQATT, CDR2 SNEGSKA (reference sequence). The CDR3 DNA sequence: TGCAGTGCTAAAGGGACAGAGCAGTACTTC. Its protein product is CSAKGTEQYF.

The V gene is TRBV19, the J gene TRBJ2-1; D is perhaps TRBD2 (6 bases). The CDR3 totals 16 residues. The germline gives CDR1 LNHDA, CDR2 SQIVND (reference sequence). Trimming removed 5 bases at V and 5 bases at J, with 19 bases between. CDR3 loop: CASSVQGLRRNNEQFF. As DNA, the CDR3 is TGTGCCAGTAGTGTCCAGGGACTCCGGAGGAACAATGAGCAGTTCTTC. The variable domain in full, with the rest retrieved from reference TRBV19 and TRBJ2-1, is DGGITQSPKYLFRKEGQNVTLSCEQNLNHDAMYWYRQDPGQGLRLIYYSQIVNDFQKGDIAEGYSVSREKKESFPLTVTSAQKNPTAFYLCASSVQGLRRNNEQFFGPGTRLTVL.

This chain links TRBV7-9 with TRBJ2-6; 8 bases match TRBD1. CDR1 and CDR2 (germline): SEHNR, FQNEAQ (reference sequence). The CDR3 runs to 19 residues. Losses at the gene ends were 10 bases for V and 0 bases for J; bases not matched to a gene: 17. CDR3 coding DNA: TGTGCCACCCCCCGGGACGCAGGGGGCTTTGACTCTGGGGCCAACGTCCTGACTTTC. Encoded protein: CATPRDAGGFDSGANVLTF. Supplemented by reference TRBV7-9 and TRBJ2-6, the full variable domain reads DTGVSQNPRHKITKRGQNVTFRCDPISEHNRLYWYRQTLGQGPEFLTYFQNEAQLEKSRLLSDRFSAERPKGSFSTLEIQRTEQGDSAMYLCATPRDAGGFDSGANVLTFGAGSRLTVL.

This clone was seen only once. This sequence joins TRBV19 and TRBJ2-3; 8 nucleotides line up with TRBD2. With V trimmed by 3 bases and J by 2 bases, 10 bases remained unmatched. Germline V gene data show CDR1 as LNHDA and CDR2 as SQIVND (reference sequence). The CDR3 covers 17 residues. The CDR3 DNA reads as TGTGCCAGTAGTATCCTGACTAGCGTACGATCCACAGATACGCAGTATTTT. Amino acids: CASSILTSVRSTDTQYF.

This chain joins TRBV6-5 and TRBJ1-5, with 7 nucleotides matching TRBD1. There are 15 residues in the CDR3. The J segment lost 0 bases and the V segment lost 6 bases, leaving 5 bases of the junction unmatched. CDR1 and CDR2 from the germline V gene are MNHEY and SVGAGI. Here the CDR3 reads CASSPQGFSNQPQHF. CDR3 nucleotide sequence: TGTGCCAGCAGCCCACAGGGGTTTAGCAATCAGCCCCAGCATTTT.

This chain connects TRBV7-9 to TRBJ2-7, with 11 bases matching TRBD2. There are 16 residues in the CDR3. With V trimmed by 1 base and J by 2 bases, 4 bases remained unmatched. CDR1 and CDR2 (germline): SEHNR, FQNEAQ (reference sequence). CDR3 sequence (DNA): TGTGCCAGCAGCTTAGGGACTAGCGGGTTACCCTACGAGCAGTACTTC. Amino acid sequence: CASSLGTSGLPYEQYF. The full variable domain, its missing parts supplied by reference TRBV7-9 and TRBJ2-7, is DTGVSQNPRHKITKRGQNVTFRCDPISEHNRLYWYRQTLGQGPEFLTYFQNEAQLEKSRLLSDRFSAERPKGSFSTLEIQRTEQGDSAMYLCASSLGTSGLPYEQYFGPGTRLTVT.

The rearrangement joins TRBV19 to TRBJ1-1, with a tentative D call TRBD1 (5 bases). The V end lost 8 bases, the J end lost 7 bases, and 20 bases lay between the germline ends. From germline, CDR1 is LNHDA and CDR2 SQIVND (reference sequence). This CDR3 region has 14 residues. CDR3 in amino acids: CASSLFTGPVEAFF. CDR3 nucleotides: TGTGCCAGTTCTCTATTCACAGGCCCGGTTGAAGCTTTCTTT.

Here the CDR3 DNA reads TGTGCCAGCAGTTCCTATGAAGCTTTCTTT. Protein sequence: CASSSYEAFF. The genes are TRBV5-8 and TRBJ1-1, with D unclear. CDR1 is SGHTS, CDR2 YDEGEE, per germline. V was clipped by 5 bases and J by 7 bases, with 6 bases between them. The CDR3 spans 10 residues.

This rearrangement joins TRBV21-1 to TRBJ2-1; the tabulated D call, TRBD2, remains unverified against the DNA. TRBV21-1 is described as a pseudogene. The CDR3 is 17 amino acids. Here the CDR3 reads CASSKEASGSPYNEQFF. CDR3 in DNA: TGTGCCAGCAGCAAAGAAGCTAGCGGGAGCCCCTACAATGAGCAGTTCTTC.

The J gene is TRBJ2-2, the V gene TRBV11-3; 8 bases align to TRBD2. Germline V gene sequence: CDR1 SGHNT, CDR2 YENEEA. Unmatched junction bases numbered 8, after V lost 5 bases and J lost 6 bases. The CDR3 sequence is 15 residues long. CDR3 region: CASSLGTREAGELFF. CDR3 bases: TGTGCCAGCAGCCTTGGGACTAGAGAGGCCGGGGAGCTGTTTTTT.

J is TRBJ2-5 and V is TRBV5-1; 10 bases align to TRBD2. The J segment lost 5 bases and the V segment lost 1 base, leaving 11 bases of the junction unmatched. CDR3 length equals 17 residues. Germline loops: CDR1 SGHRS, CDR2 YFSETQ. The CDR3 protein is CASSLRVQVGLAETQYF. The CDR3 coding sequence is TGCGCCAGCAGCTTGCGGGTTCAGGTGGGACTAGCGGAGACCCAGTACTTC.

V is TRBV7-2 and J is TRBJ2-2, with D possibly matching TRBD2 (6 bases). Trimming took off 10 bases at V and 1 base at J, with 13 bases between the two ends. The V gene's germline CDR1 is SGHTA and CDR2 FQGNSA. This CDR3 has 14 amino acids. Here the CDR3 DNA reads TGTGCCACCAGGAGTAGCGGGAACACCGGGGAGCTGTTTTTT. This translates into CATRSSGNTGELFF. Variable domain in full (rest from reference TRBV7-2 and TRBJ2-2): GAGVSQSPSNKVTEKGKDVELRCDPISGHTALYWYRQSLGQGLEFLIYFQGNSAPDKSGLPSDRFSAERTGGSVSTLTIQRTQQEDSAVYLCATRSSGNTGELFFGEGSRLTVL.

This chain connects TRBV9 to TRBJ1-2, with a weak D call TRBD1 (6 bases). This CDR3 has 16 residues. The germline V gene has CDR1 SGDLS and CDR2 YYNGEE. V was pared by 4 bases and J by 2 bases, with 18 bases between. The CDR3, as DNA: TGTGCCAGCAGCCTCCCGGGGGCGGGCTCCAACTATGGCTACACCTTC. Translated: CASSLPGAGSNYGYTF.

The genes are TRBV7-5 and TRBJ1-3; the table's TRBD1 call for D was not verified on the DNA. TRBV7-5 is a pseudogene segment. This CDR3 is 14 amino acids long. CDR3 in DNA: TGTGCCAGAAGCTTTCGACAGCCCGGAAACACCATATATTTT. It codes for CARSFRQPGNTIYF.

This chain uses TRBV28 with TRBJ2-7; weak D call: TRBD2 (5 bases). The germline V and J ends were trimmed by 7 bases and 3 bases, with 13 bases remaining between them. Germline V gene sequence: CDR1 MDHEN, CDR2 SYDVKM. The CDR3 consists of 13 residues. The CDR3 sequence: CASMGGSVYEQYF. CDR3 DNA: TGTGCCAGCATGGGCGGGTCGGTCTACGAGCAGTACTTC.

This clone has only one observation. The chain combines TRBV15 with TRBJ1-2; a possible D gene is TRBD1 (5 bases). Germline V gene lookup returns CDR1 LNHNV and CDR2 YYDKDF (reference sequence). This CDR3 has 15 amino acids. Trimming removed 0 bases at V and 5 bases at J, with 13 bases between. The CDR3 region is CATSRDREGRYGYTF. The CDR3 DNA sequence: TGTGCCACCAGCAGAGATAGGGAGGGGAGGTATGGCTACACCTTC.

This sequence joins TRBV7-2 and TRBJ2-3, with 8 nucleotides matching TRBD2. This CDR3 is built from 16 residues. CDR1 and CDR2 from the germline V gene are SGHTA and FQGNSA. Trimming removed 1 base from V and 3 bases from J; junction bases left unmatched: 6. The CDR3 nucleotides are TGTGCCAGCAGCTTAGACGGGAGGGCCGGGACAGATACGCAGTATTTT. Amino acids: CASSLDGRAGTDTQYF.

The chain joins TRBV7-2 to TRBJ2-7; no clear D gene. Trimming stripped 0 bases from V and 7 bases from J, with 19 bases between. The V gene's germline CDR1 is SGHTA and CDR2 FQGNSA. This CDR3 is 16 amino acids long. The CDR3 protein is CASSLAPTPLALEQYF. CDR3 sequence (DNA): TGTGCCAGCAGCTTAGCGCCGACGCCCCTCGCCCTAGAGCAGTACTTC.